One and the same sample provided the 14 T cell receptor beta chains below, sequenced in a study of cytomegalovirus exposure and HLA in healthy donors. In the PCR, 60 Vbeta and 13 Jbeta primers were used. The repertoire was sequenced with immunoSEQ multiplex PCR; TCRdb's copy has only in-frame clones and lacks some. This sample yields roughly 150,000 clones, of which about 80% are seen a single time; under 15% belongs to the top ten. The sample comprised PBMCs. The receptors were gathered from a woman aged 35 to 49 in good health and CMV-seronegative.

V and J are TRBV11-3 and TRBJ2-5, with 7 positions matching TRBD1. V lost 5 bases, J lost 7 bases, and 7 bases stayed unmatched. The CDR3 loop spans 13 amino acids. CDR1 is SGHNT, CDR2 YENEEA, per germline. In DNA, the CDR3 is TGTGCCAGCAGCCCTGGGACAGAAGGGACCCAGTACTTC. It encodes CASSPGTEGTQYF.

This chain links TRBV4-1 with TRBJ2-2; 9 bases agree with TRBD1. The CDR3 loop spans 16 amino acids. J gave up 3 bases and V 2 bases, and 4 bases lay outside the gene matches. The germline V gene has CDR1 MGHRA and CDR2 YSYEKL. CDR3 nucleotide sequence: TGCGCCAGCAGCCAATTACGACAGGGGGACACCGGGGAGCTGTTTTTT. Amino acids: CASSQLRQGDTGELFF.

V gene TRBV20-1 combines with J gene TRBJ2-5; no firm D call. Trimming stripped 4 bases from V and 4 bases from J, with 7 bases between. Germline lookup yields CDR1 DFQATT and CDR2 SNEGSKA (reference sequence). The CDR3 runs to 11 residues. CDR3 sequence reads: CSATGSETQYF. CDR3 nucleotides: TGCAGTGCTACCGGGTCAGAGACCCAGTACTTC.

A few counts support this clone. The V and J genes are TRBV6-4 and TRBJ2-3; 8 nucleotides match TRBD1. J was trimmed by 5 bases and V by 2 bases; bases with no gene match: 9. This CDR3 spans 16 amino acids. CDR1 MRHNA and CDR2 SNTAGT come from the germline V gene. The CDR3 reads CASSDGGGQGRDTQYF. CDR3 nucleotide sequence: TGTGCCAGCAGTGACGGTGGAGGACAGGGAAGAGATACGCAGTATTTT.

This clone was counted once. The rearrangement joins TRBV6-1 to TRBJ2-2; 8 bases are shared with TRBD1. The length of the CDR3 is 15 residues. Germline trimming cut 5 bases from V and 7 bases from J; bases unmatched to any gene: 9. The germline CDR1 and CDR2 sequences are MNHNS and SASEGT. The CDR3 reads CASSTGTGHRGELFF. Written as DNA, the CDR3 is TGTGCCAGCAGTACTGGGACAGGCCATCGCGGGGAGCTGTTTTTT.

The CDR3 protein is CASSQDRSTINTGELFF. The CDR3 DNA reads TGCGCCAGCAGCCAAGACCGTTCGACAATTAACACCGGGGAGCTGTTTTTT. The J gene is TRBJ2-2, the V gene TRBV4-3; no reliable D call. The V end lost 0 bases, the J end lost 2 bases, and 13 bases lay between the germline ends. CDR1 is LGHNA, CDR2 YSLEER, per germline. This CDR3 spans 17 amino acids.

The chain links TRBV4-1 to TRBJ1-1; tentative D call: TRBD1 (5 bases). Germline assignment: CDR1 MGHRA and CDR2 YSYEKL. The V end lost 4 bases, the J end lost 0 bases, and 15 bases lay between the germline ends. The CDR3 runs to 16 residues. In nucleotides, the CDR3 is TGCGCCAGCAGCCCCCGGGACGGGGGTTTGAACACTGAAGCTTTCTTT. It encodes CASSPRDGGLNTEAFF.

This chain connects TRBV9 to TRBJ2-3; possible D gene TRBD2, 6 bases. There are 15 residues in the CDR3. Per germline, CDR1 SGDLS and CDR2 YYNGEE. Trimming pared 4 bases from V and 4 bases from J, leaving 16 bases between. The CDR3 reads CASSLGSSLPDTQYF. DNA for the CDR3: TGTGCCAGCAGCCTCGGGAGCAGCCTCCCAGATACGCAGTATTTT.

Only a few counts were recorded for this clone. The rearrangement uses TRBV28 and TRBJ2-2; D call uncertain. The germline V gene encodes CDR1 MDHEN and CDR2 SYDVKM. CDR3 length equals 13 residues. V was cut by 5 bases and J by 3 bases, with 7 bases left in between. The CDR3 loop is CASSPPDTGELFF. CDR3 DNA: TGTGCCAGCAGTCCACCGGACACCGGGGAGCTGTTTTTT.

The chain has TRBV2 and TRBJ2-2; 7 bases align to TRBD2. The CDR3 has 15 amino acids. The germline CDR1 and CDR2 sequences are SNHLY and FYNNEI. V shed 5 bases and J 5 bases; nucleotides not matched to a gene: 8. The CDR3 reads CASSLLGGVTGELFF. CDR3 sequence (DNA): TGTGCCAGCAGTCTCCTTGGGGGGGTGACCGGGGAGCTGTTTTTT.

The rearrangement links TRBV27 to TRBJ2-1, with 8 bases matching TRBD1. CDR3 size: 16 residues. The V and J ends lost 6 bases and 7 bases, in that order; junction bases with no gene match: 14. CDR1 MNHEY and CDR2 SMNVEV come from the germline V gene (reference sequence). The DNA for the CDR3 is TGTGCCAGCAGATTTACTCCAGGGGGCGCGGGGAATGAGCAGTTCTTC. Translated: CASRFTPGGAGNEQFF.

The CDR3 spells CASSLEGAHTNNSPLHF. CDR3 DNA sequence: TGTGCCAGCAGCTTAGAAGGGGCCCACACTAATAATTCACCCCTCCACTTT. The chain recombines TRBV11-3 with TRBJ1-6, with D perhaps matching TRBD1 (5 bases). The CDR3 loop spans 17 amino acids. CDR1 is SGHNT and CDR2 is YENEEA in the germline V gene. Deletions cut 0 bases from V and 5 bases from J, with 14 bases between.

This clone was counted between two and nine times. The chain recombines TRBV7-9 with TRBJ2-1, with 13 nucleotides matching TRBD2. Germline V gene lookup returns CDR1 SEHNR and CDR2 FQNEAQ (reference sequence). There are 17 residues in the CDR3. The trim removed 0 bases at V and 6 bases at J, leaving 5 bases unmatched. Here the CDR3 DNA reads TGTGCCAGCAGCTTAGCGGGACTAGCGGGATCTAGCAATGAGCAGTTCTTC. Encoded protein: CASSLAGLAGSSNEQFF.

The chain couples TRBV5-5 to TRBJ2-7; D call uncertain. With 1 base removed from V and 1 base from J, the gap between germline ends came to 9 bases. The CDR3 sequence is 14 residues long. The germline CDR1 and CDR2 sequences are SGHKS and YYEKEE (reference sequence). CDR3 in DNA: TGTGCCAGCAGCTTGAGAGAAATTTCCTACGAGCAGTACTTC. Translated, it gives CASSLREISYEQYF.